This T cell receptor (beta chain) is from a study of molecular identifiers for immune sequencing clone quantification. This CDR3 contains 14 residues. Germline CDR1 reads LNHDA; CDR2 reads SQIVND (reference sequence). The ends were cut back, 4 bases at V and 1 base at J, with 10 bases in the middle. Using a CD8+CD4-CCR7+CD45RA+ phenotype, naive CD8 T cells were sorted. This clonotype appeared many times. MiXCR was run by TCRdb on the PCR reads, yielding one entry per CDR3 protein. The sample yields about 640,000 distinct CDR3 sequences, just under 20% seen once. This sequence joins TRBV19 and TRBJ1-1; no reliable D call. The sample was naive CD8+ T cells from blood, with Jurkat cell RNA spiked in. Stated subset: FACS-sorted CD8+CD4-CCR7+CD45RA+ naive T cells. The clonotype originates from a human donor in good health. Some libraries in this study had Jurkat cell RNA spiked in. The DNA for the CDR3 is TGTGCCAGTAGTACGGAAGGTCCGAACACTGAAGCTTTCTTT. It translates to CASSTEGPNTEAFF.